A single sample is the source of the 25 T cell receptor beta chains below, sequenced in a study of shared clonotypes between healthy human individuals. Clones were read by immunoSEQ multiplex PCR, and TCRdb kept only the in-frame ones, dropping some. This sample has 450,000 to 650,000 clones, with around 78% found just once. Specimen: PBMCs. The receptors were sampled from a woman in her forties in good health. Some clones in this sample may be carry-over from other donors' samples.

V usage is TRBV7-3 and J usage is TRBJ1-1, with 7 nucleotides matching TRBD1. J gave up 5 bases and V 4 bases, and 7 bases lay outside the gene matches. Germline V gene sequence: CDR1 SGHTA, CDR2 FQGTGA. This CDR3 spans 14 amino acids. The CDR3 nucleotides are TGTGCCAGCAGCTCCTCGGGACAGATGACTGAAGCTTTCTTT. Protein sequence: CASSSSGQMTEAFF.

This clone was detected only a few times. The chain is built from TRBV4-2 and TRBJ2-7; 14 positions agree with TRBD2. Germline V lookup: CDR1 LGHNA, CDR2 YNFKEQ. The V segment lost 5 bases and the J segment 3 bases; nucleotides outside the gene matches: 6. This CDR3 spans 16 amino acids. The DNA of the CDR3 is TGTGCCAGCAGCGTGGGGACTAGCGGGAGTCTCTACGAGCAGTACTTC. It encodes CASSVGTSGSLYEQYF.

The chain uses TRBV27 and TRBJ2-2, with TRBD1 identical over 8 bases. Germline V lookup: CDR1 MNHEY, CDR2 SMNVEV (reference sequence). This CDR3 spans 15 amino acids. V was pared by 7 bases and J by 7 bases, with 11 bases of the junction left unmatched. The CDR3 DNA sequence: TGTGCCAGCAAAGACCAGGGGGCGCCTGGCGGGGAGCTGTTTTTT. This sequence encodes CASKDQGAPGGELFF.

This sequence joins TRBV28 and TRBJ1-5, with D unresolved. CDR3 length: 16 residues. Germline V lookup: CDR1 MDHEN, CDR2 SYDVKM. The V end was cut by 7 bases, the J end by 0 bases, with 16 bases between. CDR3 sequence: CASTPWQPYSNQPQHF. The CDR3 region has the DNA TGTGCCAGCACCCCTTGGCAGCCCTATAGCAATCAGCCCCAGCATTTT.

This chain joins TRBV5-1 and TRBJ2-7, with 7 bases fitting TRBD1. J was trimmed by 4 bases and V by 2 bases; bases with no gene match: 6. Germline V gives CDR1 SGHRS, CDR2 YFSETQ. This CDR3 comprises 14 residues. As DNA, the CDR3 is TGCGCCAGCAGCTTACAGGGGCCACAATACGAGCAGTACTTC. Its protein product is CASSLQGPQYEQYF.

J is TRBJ2-7 and V is TRBV28, with 13 bases lining up with TRBD2. V gave up 8 bases and J gave up 4 bases; unmatched junction bases: 17. CDR1 is MDHEN and CDR2 is SYDVKM in the germline V gene. The CDR3 runs to 18 residues. The CDR3 sequence is CASSRTSGRGGPLYEQYF. CDR3 bases: TGTGCCAGCTCAAGGACTAGCGGGAGAGGAGGCCCACTTTACGAGCAGTACTTC. The complete variable domain, with remaining parts taken from reference TRBV28 and TRBJ2-7, reads DVKVTQSSRYLVKRTGEKVFLECVQDMDHENMFWYRQDPGLGLRLIYFSYDVKMKEKGDIPEGYSVSREKKERFSLILESASTNQTSMYLCASSRTSGRGGPLYEQYFGPGTRLTVT.

The chain is built from TRBV6-1 and TRBJ2-7; 11 bases are shared with TRBD1. Germline V gives CDR1 MNHNS, CDR2 SASEGT. The CDR3 has 14 amino acids. V lost 8 bases and J lost 1; bases outside the gene matches: 4. The CDR3 loop is CASEGTGGSYEQYF. As DNA, the CDR3 is TGTGCCAGCGAGGGGACAGGGGGTTCCTACGAGCAGTACTTC.

This clone was detected once. The rearrangement joins TRBV5-1 to TRBJ2-2, with a possible D match to TRBD1 (7 bases). Germline V gene lookup returns CDR1 SGHRS and CDR2 YFSETQ. This CDR3 has 16 residues. Between the trimmed V and J ends, which lost 4 bases and 6 bases, there was a span of 19 bases. CDR3 DNA sequence: TGCGCCAGCAGCCCCCTCGGAGGGGGCATCGCCGGGGAGCTGTTTTTT. Residues: CASSPLGGGIAGELFF. Combining the CDR3 with reference TRBV5-1 and TRBJ2-2 gives the whole variable domain KAGVTQTPRYLIKTRGQQVTLSCSPISGHRSVSWYQQTPGQGLQFLFEYFSETQRNKGNFPGRFSGRQFSNSRSEMNVSTLELGDSALYLCASSPLGGGIAGELFFGEGSRLTVL.

The chain employs TRBV10-3 and TRBJ2-5; 10 nucleotides align to TRBD1. CDR1 and CDR2 from the germline V gene are ENHRY and SYGVKD. The CDR3 is made up of 14 amino acids. Unmatched junction bases numbered 9, after V lost 3 bases and J lost 11 bases. The CDR3 region has the DNA TGTGCCATCAGTGAATTGGGGACAGGGGAGGAGCAGTACTTC. Protein product: CAISELGTGEEQYF.

The chain joins TRBV29-1 to TRBJ2-3; TRBD2 matches 15 bases. CDR1 and CDR2 (germline): SQVTM, ANQGSEA. The CDR3 extends over 19 amino acids. Trimming took 6 bases from V and 0 from J; bases not matched to a gene: 13. The CDR3 bases are TGCAGCGTAGACCCGGGACTAGCGGGAGGCTACCCTAGCACAGATACGCAGTATTTT. Residues: CSVDPGLAGGYPSTDTQYF.

The chain links TRBV7-2 to TRBJ2-6; the D gene is possibly TRBD1 (5 bases). V was cut by 5 bases and J by 2 bases, with 10 bases left in between. The CDR3 extends over 15 amino acids. Per the germline V gene, CDR1 is SGHTA and CDR2 is FQGNSA. CDR3 bases: TGTGCCAGCAGCCTAGGGGTGACTGGGGCCAACGTCCTGACTTTC. This sequence encodes CASSLGVTGANVLTF.

The V and J genes are TRBV19 and TRBJ2-2, with 7 bases that match TRBD2. Germline loops: CDR1 LNHDA, CDR2 SQIVND (reference sequence). The CDR3 extends over 13 amino acids. V lost 5 bases and J lost 7; bases outside the gene matches: 4. Here the CDR3 reads CASSSGGGGELFF. CDR3 nucleotides: TGTGCCAGTAGTTCGGGAGGAGGCGGGGAGCTGTTTTTT.

This clone was seen just once. This may come from a read error, since a much larger clone is one base off. In the same sample, other DNA sequences code for this CDR3. The genes are TRBV29-1 and TRBJ2-1, with TRBD2 matching over 7 bases. The CDR3 totals 12 residues. Germline CDR1 is SQVTM and CDR2 is ANQGSEA. CDR3 in DNA: TGCAGCGTTGATCTTTCCGGGGGGACGCCGGTCTTC. Translated, it gives CSVDLSGGTPVF.

The chain couples TRBV7-2 to TRBJ1-5; D call uncertain. Germline CDR1 is SGHTA and CDR2 is FQGNSA. V lost 2 bases to trimming and J lost 1 base, with 15 bases between them. The CDR3 covers 17 residues. CDR3 DNA: TGTGCCAGCAGCTTAAACCCAACAATTTTAAGCAATCAGCCCCAGCATTTT. Encoded protein: CASSLNPTILSNQPQHF.

The V and J genes are TRBV27 and TRBJ1-1; no firm D call. The V end lost 6 bases, the J end lost 6 bases, and 8 bases lay between the germline ends. CDR1 is MNHEY, CDR2 SMNVEV, per germline (reference sequence). The CDR3 contains 11 residues. The CDR3 loop reads CASRSLAEAFF. CDR3 nucleotides: TGTGCCAGCAGAAGTTTGGCTGAAGCTTTCTTT.

This clone has at least ten counts. The chain recombines TRBV7-2 with TRBJ2-7, with a tentative D call TRBD2 (7 bases). The CDR3 sequence is 14 residues long. Germline V gene lookup returns CDR1 SGHTA and CDR2 FQGNSA. Trimming shortened V by 5 bases and J by 7 bases, and 18 bases separated the two germline ends. DNA of the CDR3: TGTGCCAGCAGCCCCGGCGGGGGCCCCTTAGAGCAGTACTTC. This encodes CASSPGGGPLEQYF.

The J gene is TRBJ2-7, the V gene TRBV7-6, with 7 nucleotides matching TRBD1. CDR3 size: 15 residues. Germline loops: CDR1 SGHVS, CDR2 FNYEAQ. The V segment lost 1 base and the J segment 4 bases; nucleotides outside the gene matches: 7. CDR3 DNA: TGTGCCAGCAGCTTAGGTACAGGGGATTGGTACGAGCAGTACTTC. This translates into CASSLGTGDWYEQYF.

This chain connects TRBV7-8 to TRBJ2-5, with 13 bases fitting TRBD2. The CDR3 totals 17 residues. Germline-derived CDR1 and CDR2 are SGHVS and FQNEAQ. The trim removed 5 bases at V and 2 bases at J, leaving 8 bases unmatched. CDR3: CASSKRLAGGSQETQYF. Here the CDR3 DNA reads TGTGCCAGCAGCAAGAGACTAGCGGGAGGATCACAAGAGACCCAGTACTTC.

V and J are TRBV29-1 and TRBJ2-3; the D gene is possibly TRBD2 (5 bases). Per germline, CDR1 SQVTM and CDR2 ANQGSEA. The CDR3 covers 15 residues. Trimming took 6 bases from V and 6 from J, leaving 22 bases between them. In DNA, the CDR3 is TGCAGCGTAGAGGGCGGACTGGTTGGGTTTGATACGCAGTATTTT. As protein: CSVEGGLVGFDTQYF.

J is TRBJ2-4 and V is TRBV10-3, with 7 bases aligning to TRBD2. V lost 0 bases to trimming and J lost 8 bases; unmatched junction nucleotides: 7. The CDR3 covers 15 residues. Per the germline V gene, CDR1 is ENHRY and CDR2 is SYGVKD. CDR3 residues: CAISESASGGDIQYF. The CDR3 DNA reads as TGTGCCATCAGTGAGTCGGCTAGCGGAGGGGACATTCAGTACTTC.

The rearrangement links TRBV6-1 to TRBJ1-1; D gene uncertain. V was trimmed by 5 bases and J by 1 base, leaving 8 bases between them. CDR3 length: 13 amino acids. Germline assignment: CDR1 MNHNS and CDR2 SASEGT. This CDR3 reads CASSPRSNTEAFF. As DNA, the CDR3 is TGTGCCAGCAGTCCGCGTTCGAACACTGAAGCTTTCTTT.

This chain connects TRBV18 to TRBJ2-7, with a possible D match to TRBD1 (6 bases). Germline CDR1 reads KGHSH; CDR2 reads LQKENI. The CDR3 is made up of 14 amino acids. The V gene lost 2 bases and the J gene lost 4 bases, with 12 bases spanning the gap. This CDR3 is CASSPGDTSYEQYF. CDR3 coding DNA: TGTGCCAGCTCACCAGGGGACACGTCGTACGAGCAGTACTTC.

This clone was observed a few times. This chain connects TRBV15 to TRBJ1-5; the D gene is possibly TRBD1 (5 bases). The germline V and J ends were trimmed by 2 bases and 2 bases, with 10 bases remaining between them. The CDR3 sequence is 15 residues long. Germline CDR1 and CDR2: LNHNV and YYDKDF (reference sequence). The CDR3, as DNA: TGTGCCACCAGCAGAACGGGACGGGGCAATCAGCCCCAGCATTTT. Amino acids: CATSRTGRGNQPQHF.

The rearrangement links TRBV2 to TRBJ1-4, with D unclear. V shed 9 bases and J shed 0 bases, with 14 bases lying between them. The CDR3 consists of 15 residues. CDR1 and CDR2 from the germline V gene are SNHLY and FYNNEI. The CDR3 DNA reads as TGTGCCAGTAAATCGACAAGTACAACTAATGAAAAACTGTTTTTT. It is translated as CASKSTSTTNEKLFF.

The rearrangement joins TRBV12-5 to TRBJ2-2, with D tentatively TRBD1 or TRBD2 (7 bases each). CDR1 is LGHNT and CDR2 is FRNRAP in the germline V gene. V was trimmed by 8 bases and J by 0 bases, leaving 28 bases between them. This CDR3 has 20 residues. CDR3 DNA sequence: TGTGCTAGTCCCTCAGGGGGGGCTTCTTATGGTCGGTCGAACACCGGGGAGCTGTTTTTT. The encoded protein is CASPSGGASYGRSNTGELFF.